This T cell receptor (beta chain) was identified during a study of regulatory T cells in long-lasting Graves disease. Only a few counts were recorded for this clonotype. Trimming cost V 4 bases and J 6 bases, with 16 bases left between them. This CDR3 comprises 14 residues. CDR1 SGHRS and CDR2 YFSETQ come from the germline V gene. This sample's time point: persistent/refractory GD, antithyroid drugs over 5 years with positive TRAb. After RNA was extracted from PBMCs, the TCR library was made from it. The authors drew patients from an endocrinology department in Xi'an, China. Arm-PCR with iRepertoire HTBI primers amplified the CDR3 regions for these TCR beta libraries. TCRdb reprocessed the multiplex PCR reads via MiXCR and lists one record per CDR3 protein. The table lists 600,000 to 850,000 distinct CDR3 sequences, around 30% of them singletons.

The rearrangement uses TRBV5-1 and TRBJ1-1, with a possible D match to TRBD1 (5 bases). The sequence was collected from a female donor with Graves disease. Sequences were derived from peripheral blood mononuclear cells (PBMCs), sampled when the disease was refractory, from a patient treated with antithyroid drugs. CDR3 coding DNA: TGCGCCAGCAGCACTCAGGGTCAGCACGCTGAAGCTTTCTTT. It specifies CASSTQGQHAEAFF.